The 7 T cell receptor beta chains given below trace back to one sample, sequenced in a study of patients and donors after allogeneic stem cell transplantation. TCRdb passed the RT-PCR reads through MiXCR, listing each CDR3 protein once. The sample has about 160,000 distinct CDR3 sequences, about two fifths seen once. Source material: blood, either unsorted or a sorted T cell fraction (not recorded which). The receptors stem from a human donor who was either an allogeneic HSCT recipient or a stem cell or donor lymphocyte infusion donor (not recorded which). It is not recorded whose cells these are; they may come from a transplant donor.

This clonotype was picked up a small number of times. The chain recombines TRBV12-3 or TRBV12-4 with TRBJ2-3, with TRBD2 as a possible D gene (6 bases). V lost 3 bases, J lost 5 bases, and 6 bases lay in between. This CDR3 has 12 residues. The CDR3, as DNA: TGTGCCAGCAGTTTGCGGGGAGATACGCAGTATTTT. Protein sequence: CASSLRGDTQYF.

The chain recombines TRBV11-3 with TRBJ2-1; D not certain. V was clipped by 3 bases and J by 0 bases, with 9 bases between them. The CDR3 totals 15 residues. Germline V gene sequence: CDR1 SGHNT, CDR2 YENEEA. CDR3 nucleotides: TGTGCCAGCAGCTTGGGGTGGAGCTCCTACAATGAGCAGTTCTTC. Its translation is CASSLGWSSYNEQFF.

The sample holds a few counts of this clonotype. CDR3 loop: CASSQATRGGELFF. The DNA for the CDR3 is TGTGCCAGCAGCCAAGCGACTAGGGGAGGGGAGCTGTTTTTT. This rearrangement joins TRBV4-2 to TRBJ2-2; TRBD2 is a possible D gene (6 bases). The germline V gene encodes CDR1 LGHNA and CDR2 YNFKEQ. The length of the CDR3 is 14 residues. Trimming took off 1 base at V and 8 bases at J, with 11 bases between the two ends.

The CDR3 DNA reads as TGTGCCAGCAGCTTCTCAGAGACAAGCTCCTATAATTCACCCCTCCACTTT. Translated, it gives CASSFSETSSYNSPLHF. The V and J genes are TRBV7-2 and TRBJ1-6; no clear D. Germline-derived CDR1 and CDR2 are SGHTA and FQGNSA. The CDR3 consists of 17 residues. V lost 3 bases and J 0 bases, leaving 12 bases between the germline ends.

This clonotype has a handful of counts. The CDR3 loop is CASSLRGIGVGNTIYF. The CDR3 DNA follows: TGTGCCAGCAGCTTACGGGGCATTGGAGTTGGAAACACCATATATTTT. This rearrangement joins TRBV7-6 to TRBJ1-3, with a possible D match to TRBD1 (5 bases). Germline assignment: CDR1 SGHVS and CDR2 FNYEAQ. This CDR3 has 16 amino acids. Trimming cost V 2 bases and J 3 bases, with 14 bases left between them.

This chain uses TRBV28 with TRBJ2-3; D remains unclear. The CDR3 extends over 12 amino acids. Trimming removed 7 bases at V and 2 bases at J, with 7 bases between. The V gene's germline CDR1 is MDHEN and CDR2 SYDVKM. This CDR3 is CASTSLTDTQYF. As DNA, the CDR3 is TGTGCCAGCACCTCCCTCACAGATACGCAGTATTTT. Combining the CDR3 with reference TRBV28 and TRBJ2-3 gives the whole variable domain DVKVTQSSRYLVKRTGEKVFLECVQDMDHENMFWYRQDPGLGLRLIYFSYDVKMKEKGDIPEGYSVSREKKERFSLILESASTNQTSMYLCASTSLTDTQYFGPGTRLTVL.

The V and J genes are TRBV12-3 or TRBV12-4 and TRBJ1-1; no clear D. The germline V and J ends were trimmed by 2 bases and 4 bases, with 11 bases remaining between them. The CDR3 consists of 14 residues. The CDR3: CASSLWGLGTEAFF. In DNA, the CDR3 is TGTGCCAGCAGTTTATGGGGTCTGGGCACTGAAGCTTTCTTT.